This record covers a single T cell receptor (beta chain). Libraries were prepared by immunoSEQ multiplex PCR; TCRdb keeps only in-frame clonotypes and omits some of them. Of over 300,000 clones listed, nearly 90% were seen once; the top ten hold 5.5% to 7%. Participants' own reports of clinical history determined their cohort assignment. For recovered donors of Cohort 3, there were two negative PCRs, clearance, or symptom resolution. This sample was included in a study of blood T cell repertoires in COVID-19. On the study more broadly: PBMCs, B-cell-depleted T cells, or T cells were the source of the cDNA or gDNA that made up the material.

The CDR3 totals 13 residues. Trimming left V 3 bases short and J 1 base short, with 6 bases between. Germline V CDR1 and CDR2: LNHDA, SQIVND (reference sequence). This sequence was found in a woman aged 25 to 45 who had recovered from COVID-19. J is TRBJ1-1 and V is TRBV19; no clear D. Sequencing input: PBMCs or T cells enriched from blood (not recorded which). This CDR3 is CASSINKNTEAFF. CDR3 coding DNA: TGTGCCAGTAGTATTAACAAGAACACTGAAGCTTTCTTT.